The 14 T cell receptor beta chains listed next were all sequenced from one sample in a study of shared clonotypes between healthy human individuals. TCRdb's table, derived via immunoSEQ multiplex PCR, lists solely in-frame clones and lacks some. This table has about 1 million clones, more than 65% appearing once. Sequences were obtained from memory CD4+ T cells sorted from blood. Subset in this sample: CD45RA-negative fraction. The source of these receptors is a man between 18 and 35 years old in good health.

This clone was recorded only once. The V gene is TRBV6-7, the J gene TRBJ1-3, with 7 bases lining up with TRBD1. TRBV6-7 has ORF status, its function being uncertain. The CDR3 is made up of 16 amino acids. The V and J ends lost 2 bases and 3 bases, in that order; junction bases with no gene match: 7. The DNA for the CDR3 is TGTGCCAGCAGTTACATTGGGGACAGTGGTGGAAACACCATATATTTT. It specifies CASSYIGDSGGNTIYF.

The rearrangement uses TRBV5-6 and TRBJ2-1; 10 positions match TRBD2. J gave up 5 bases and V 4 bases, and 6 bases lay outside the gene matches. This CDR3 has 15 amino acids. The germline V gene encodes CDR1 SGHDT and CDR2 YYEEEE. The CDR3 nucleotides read TGTGCCAGCAGCAGCGGACTAGCGGACCACAATGAGCAGTTCTTC. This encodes CASSSGLADHNEQFF.

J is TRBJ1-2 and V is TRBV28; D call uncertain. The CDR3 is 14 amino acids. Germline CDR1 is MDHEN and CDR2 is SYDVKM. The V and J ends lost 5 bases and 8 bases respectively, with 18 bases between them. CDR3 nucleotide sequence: TGTGCCAGCAGTAAACTTCGCAGGCCAGGAGGCTACACCTTC. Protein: CASSKLRRPGGYTF.

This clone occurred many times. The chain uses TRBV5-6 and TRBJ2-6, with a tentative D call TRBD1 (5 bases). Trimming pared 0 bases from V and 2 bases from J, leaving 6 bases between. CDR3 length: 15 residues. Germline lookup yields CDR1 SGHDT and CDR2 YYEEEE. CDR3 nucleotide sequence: TGTGCCAGCAGCTTGGGGGGCGCTGGGGCCAACGTCCTGACTTTC. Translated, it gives CASSLGGAGANVLTF.

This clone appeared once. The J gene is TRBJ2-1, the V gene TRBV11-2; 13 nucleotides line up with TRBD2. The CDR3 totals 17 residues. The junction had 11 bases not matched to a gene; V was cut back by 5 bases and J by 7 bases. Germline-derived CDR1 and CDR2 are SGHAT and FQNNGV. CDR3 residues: CASSPQTSGRSSNEQFF. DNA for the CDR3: TGTGCCAGCAGCCCGCAGACTAGCGGGAGGTCCTCGAATGAGCAGTTCTTC.

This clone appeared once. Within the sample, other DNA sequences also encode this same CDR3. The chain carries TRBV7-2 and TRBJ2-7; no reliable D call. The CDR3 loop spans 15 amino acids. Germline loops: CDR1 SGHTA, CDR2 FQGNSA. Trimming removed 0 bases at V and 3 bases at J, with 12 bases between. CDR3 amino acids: CASSLALGSFYEQYF. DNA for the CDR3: TGTGCCAGCAGCTTAGCACTCGGCAGCTTCTACGAGCAGTACTTC.

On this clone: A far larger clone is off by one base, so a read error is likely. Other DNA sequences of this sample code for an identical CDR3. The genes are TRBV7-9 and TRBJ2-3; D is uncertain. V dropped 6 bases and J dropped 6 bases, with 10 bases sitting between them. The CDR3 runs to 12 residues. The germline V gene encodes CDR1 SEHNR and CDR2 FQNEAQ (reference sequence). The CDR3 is CASSSTTDTQYF. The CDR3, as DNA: TGTGCCAGCAGTTCAACTACGGATACGCAGTATTTT.

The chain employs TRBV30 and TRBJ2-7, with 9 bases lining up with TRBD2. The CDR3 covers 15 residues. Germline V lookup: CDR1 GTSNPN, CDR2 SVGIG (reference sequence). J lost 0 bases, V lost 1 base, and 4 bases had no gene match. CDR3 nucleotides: TGTGCCTGGAGTGCAGCGGGGGGTTTCTCCTACGAGCAGTACTTC. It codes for CAWSAAGGFSYEQYF.

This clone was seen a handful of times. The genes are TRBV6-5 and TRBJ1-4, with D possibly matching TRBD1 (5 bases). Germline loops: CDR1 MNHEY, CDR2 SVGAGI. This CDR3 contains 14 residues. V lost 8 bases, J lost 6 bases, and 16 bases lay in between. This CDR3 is CASRDWGRDEKLFF. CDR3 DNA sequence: TGTGCCAGCCGGGATTGGGGGAGGGATGAAAAACTGTTTTTT.

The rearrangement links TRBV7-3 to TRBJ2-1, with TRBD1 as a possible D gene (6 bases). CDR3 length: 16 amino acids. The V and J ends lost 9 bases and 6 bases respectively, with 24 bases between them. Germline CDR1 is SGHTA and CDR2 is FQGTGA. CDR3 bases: TGTGCCAGTTCGAGAGGGCGACAGGATCGGCGCAATGAGCAGTTCTTC. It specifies CASSRGRQDRRNEQFF.

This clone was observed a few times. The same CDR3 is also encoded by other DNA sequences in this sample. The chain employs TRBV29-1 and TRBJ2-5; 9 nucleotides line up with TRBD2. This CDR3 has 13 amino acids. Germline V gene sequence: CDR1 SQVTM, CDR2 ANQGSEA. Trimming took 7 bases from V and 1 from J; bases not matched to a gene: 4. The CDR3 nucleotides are TGCAGCGAAATGACTAGCGGCCAAGAGACCCAGTACTTC. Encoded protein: CSEMTSGQETQYF.

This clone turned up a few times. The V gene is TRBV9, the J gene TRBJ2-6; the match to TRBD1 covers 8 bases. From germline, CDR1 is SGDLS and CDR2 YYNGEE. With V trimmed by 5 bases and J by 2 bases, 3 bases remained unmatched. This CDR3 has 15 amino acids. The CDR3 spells CASRQGGTGANVLTF. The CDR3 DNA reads TGTGCCAGCAGACAGGGGGGTACTGGGGCCAACGTCCTGACTTTC.

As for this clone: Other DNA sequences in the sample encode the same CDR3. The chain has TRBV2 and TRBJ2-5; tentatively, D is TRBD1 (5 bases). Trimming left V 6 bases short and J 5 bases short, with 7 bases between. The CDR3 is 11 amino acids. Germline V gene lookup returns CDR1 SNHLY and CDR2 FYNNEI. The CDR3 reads CASSPGETQYF. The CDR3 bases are TGTGCCAGCAGCCCAGGGGAGACCCAGTACTTC.

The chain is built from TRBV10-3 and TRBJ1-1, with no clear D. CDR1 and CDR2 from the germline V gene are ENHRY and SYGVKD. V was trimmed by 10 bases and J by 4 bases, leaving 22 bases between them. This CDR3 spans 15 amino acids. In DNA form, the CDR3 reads TGTGCCACCCTGGGGAGCGGTGCTTTGGGCACTGAAGCTTTCTTT. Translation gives CATLGSGALGTEAFF.